The 26 T cell receptor beta chains reported below all come from one sample, sequenced in a study of T cells after yellow fever vaccination. Each CDR3 protein gets one entry after TCRdb re-called the 5' RACE reads with MiXCR. The sample lists 200,000 to 300,000 distinct CDR3 sequences; around 6.7% were seen once. Sequenced here: CD4+ T cells sorted from PBMCs, sampled on the day of the yellow fever booster vaccination. These receptors all stem from a man younger than 40 who received the YFV17D yellow fever vaccine.

This clonotype came up a few times. The chain recombines TRBV20-1 with TRBJ2-1, with 13 nucleotides matching TRBD2. V was pared by 6 bases and J by 3 bases, with 2 bases of the junction left unmatched. The CDR3 loop spans 14 amino acids. CDR1 DFQATT and CDR2 SNEGSKA come from the germline V gene (reference sequence). The CDR3 DNA reads as TGCAGTGCCCGGACTAGCGGGAGCTACAATGAGCAGTTCTTC. It codes for CSARTSGSYNEQFF.

The V call is TRBV2, the J call TRBJ2-3; TRBD2 matches 10 bases. Trimming removed 7 bases from V and 0 bases from J; junction bases left unmatched: 4. CDR3 length: 15 amino acids. Germline lookup yields CDR1 SNHLY and CDR2 FYNNEI. CDR3 region: CASKGLAVSTDTQYF. CDR3 coding DNA: TGTGCCAGCAAAGGACTAGCGGTTAGCACAGATACGCAGTATTTT.

This clonotype was observed at least ten times. The chain has TRBV12-3 or TRBV12-4 and TRBJ2-2, with D possibly being TRBD1 (5 bases). The CDR3 consists of 15 residues. V was pared by 3 bases and J by 1 base, with 9 bases between. The CDR3 DNA reads TGTGCCAGCAGTTTGCGGCAGGGGAACACCGGGGAGCTGTTTTTT. It translates to CASSLRQGNTGELFF.

The chain uses TRBV6-2 or TRBV6-3 and TRBJ2-1; weak D call: TRBD1 (5 bases). The CDR3 contains 13 residues. The germline CDR1 and CDR2 sequences are MNHEY and SVGEGT. Trimming cost V 6 bases and J 3 bases, with 9 bases left between them. CDR3 nucleotides: TGTGCCAGCAGCCCGGACAACTACAATGAGCAGTTCTTC. Translated: CASSPDNYNEQFF.

The J gene is TRBJ2-1, the V gene TRBV7-2; 13 bases agree with TRBD2. In germline, CDR1 is SGHTA, CDR2 FQGNSA. J was trimmed by 0 bases and V by 3 bases; bases with no gene match: 20. The CDR3 totals 23 residues. The CDR3 loop reads CASSFARPWTSGRSWSSYNEQFF. CDR3 in DNA: TGTGCCAGCAGCTTTGCGAGACCGTGGACTAGCGGGAGAAGTTGGTCCTCCTACAATGAGCAGTTCTTC.

As regards this clonotype: A single base separates this from a much larger clone, so it may be a read error. The chain couples TRBV4-2 to TRBJ2-7; D perhaps matches TRBD1 (5 bases). This CDR3 has 15 residues. Germline V CDR1 and CDR2: LGHNA, YNFKEQ. The V end was cut by 2 bases, the J end by 6 bases, with 17 bases between. The CDR3 bases are TGTGCCAGCAGCCAAAATTGGGGCCAACACGGCGAGCAGTACTTC. Its translation: CASSQNWGQHGEQYF.

This rearrangement joins TRBV6-5 to TRBJ2-1, with D perhaps TRBD1 or TRBD2 (5 bases each). The CDR3 spans 14 residues. Germline V gene data show CDR1 as MNHEY and CDR2 as SVGAGI. Deletions cut 0 bases from V and 6 bases from J, with 9 bases between. CDR3 in amino acids: CASSYSGVRNEQFF. The CDR3 nucleotides are TGTGCCAGCAGTTACTCGGGGGTTCGCAATGAGCAGTTCTTC.

Ten or more counts support this clonotype. The CDR3 sequence: CASSVSGSGHEAGELFF. CDR3 DNA sequence: TGCGCCAGCAGCGTTAGCGGGAGCGGCCATGAGGCCGGGGAGCTGTTTTTT. This sequence joins TRBV5-1 and TRBJ2-2; TRBD2 matches 9 bases. Germline V lookup: CDR1 SGHRS, CDR2 YFSETQ. CDR3 length: 17 residues. After removal of 4 bases from V and 6 bases from J, the junction contained 13 bases not matched to a gene.

This clonotype was picked up many times. The chain carries TRBV3-1 and TRBJ2-1, with 12 bases matching TRBD1. Germline CDR1 and CDR2: LGHDT and YNNKEL (reference sequence). This CDR3 is built from 16 residues. The junction had 7 bases not matched to a gene; V was cut back by 2 bases and J by 8 bases. CDR3 bases: TGTGCCAGCAGCCAACGGCGGGACAGGGGGCGCGATGAGCAGTTCTTC. The encoded protein is CASSQRRDRGRDEQFF.

The rearrangement links TRBV3-1 to TRBJ2-1, with D possibly matching TRBD2 (5 bases). Germline V lookup: CDR1 LGHDT, CDR2 YNNKEL (reference sequence). Trimming stripped 5 bases from V and 14 bases from J, with 7 bases between. The length of the CDR3 is 9 residues. CDR3 DNA: TGTGCCAGCAGCGAGACTAAGTTCTTC. It translates to CASSETKFF.

This clonotype was observed a few times. CDR3 amino acids: CSATGTSGRAYEQYF. The DNA of the CDR3 is TGCAGTGCTACTGGGACTAGCGGGAGGGCCTACGAGCAGTACTTC. The V and J genes are TRBV20-1 and TRBJ2-7, with 16 nucleotides matching TRBD2. V shed 4 bases, J shed 2 bases, and the junction held 2 bases outside the gene matches. This CDR3 has 15 residues. Germline loops: CDR1 DFQATT, CDR2 SNEGSKA (reference sequence).

The chain carries TRBV12-3 or TRBV12-4 and TRBJ1-2; D gene unclear. With 10 bases removed from V and 4 bases from J, the gap between germline ends came to 22 bases. The CDR3 runs to 15 residues. CDR3 nucleotide sequence: TGTGCCATCCCTCCTAAGACTCCGCACATCTATGGCTACACCTTC. Protein sequence: CAIPPKTPHIYGYTF.

This clonotype has ten or more counts. The chain is built from TRBV5-1 and TRBJ2-1; perhaps TRBD2 as D (10 bases). Germline V gives CDR1 SGHRS, CDR2 YFSETQ. CDR3 size: 20 residues. Trimming shortened V by 0 bases and J by 8 bases, and 30 bases separated the two germline ends. This CDR3 is CASSLAGDRARAGGMDEQFF. The CDR3 nucleotides read TGCGCCAGCAGCTTGGCCGGGGACAGGGCCCGAGCGGGAGGGATGGATGAGCAGTTCTTC. Full variable domain (outside the CDR3, taken from reference TRBV5-1 and TRBJ2-1): KAGVTQTPRYLIKTRGQQVTLSCSPISGHRSVSWYQQTPGQGLQFLFEYFSETQRNKGNFPGRFSGRQFSNSRSEMNVSTLELGDSALYLCASSLAGDRARAGGMDEQFFGPGTRLTVL.

This clonotype has a count of ten or more. J is TRBJ2-3 and V is TRBV7-2; D uncertain. The CDR3 has 13 amino acids. V was clipped by 3 bases and J by 2 bases, with 6 bases between them. Germline V gene data show CDR1 as SGHTA and CDR2 as FQGNSA. This CDR3 is CASSFSLTDTQYF. The CDR3 DNA sequence: TGTGCCAGCAGCTTTTCCCTCACAGATACGCAGTATTTT.

This clonotype was detected a few times. The V call is TRBV20-1, the J call TRBJ2-2, with D possibly being TRBD1 or TRBD2 (5 bases each). From germline, CDR1 is DFQATT and CDR2 SNEGSKA (reference sequence). The V gene lost 5 bases and the J gene lost 3 bases, with 10 bases spanning the gap. This CDR3 contains 13 residues. The CDR3 DNA follows: TGCAGTGCTGGACGGGGCTACACCGGGGAGCTGTTTTTT. It is translated as CSAGRGYTGELFF.

This clonotype has just a few counts. The V gene is TRBV7-2, the J gene TRBJ2-7; either TRBD1 or TRBD2 may fit D (6 bases each). V lost 2 bases, J lost 6 bases, and 8 bases lay in between. The CDR3 consists of 12 residues. CDR1 SGHTA and CDR2 FQGNSA come from the germline V gene. CDR3 amino acids: CASSLTGAEQYF. CDR3 bases: TGTGCCAGCAGCTTAACGGGGGCCGAGCAGTACTTC.

The V call is TRBV20-1, the J call TRBJ2-5; possibly TRBD2 for D (5 bases). The CDR3 covers 13 residues. Germline V gene data show CDR1 as DFQATT and CDR2 as SNEGSKA (reference sequence). With 8 bases removed from V and 5 bases from J, the gap between germline ends came to 18 bases. In DNA form, the CDR3 reads TGCAGTCAATCTAGAGGGAGTCGTGAGACCCAGTACTTC. Encoded protein: CSQSRGSRETQYF.

This clonotype occurred a few times. V usage is TRBV7-2 and J usage is TRBJ1-1; D is perhaps TRBD1 (6 bases). The germline CDR1 and CDR2 sequences are SGHTA and FQGNSA. The V gene lost 3 bases and the J gene lost 5 bases, with 16 bases spanning the gap. The CDR3 sequence is 15 residues long. The CDR3 spells CASSFVSQGLTEAFF. The CDR3, as DNA: TGTGCCAGCAGCTTTGTCTCTCAGGGGCTTACTGAAGCTTTCTTT.

Ten or more counts support this clonotype. The chain employs TRBV7-2 and TRBJ2-1; possible D gene TRBD1, 5 bases. The CDR3 is 12 residues long. Germline V CDR1 and CDR2: SGHTA, FQGNSA. The V end lost 2 bases, the J end lost 8 bases, and 7 bases lay between the germline ends. The CDR3 protein is CASSLQGYEQFF. For the CDR3, the DNA is TGTGCCAGCAGCTTACAGGGCTATGAGCAGTTCTTC.

This clonotype was recorded at least ten times. V gene TRBV7-8 combines with J gene TRBJ1-5, with 7 positions matching TRBD1. CDR1 and CDR2 from the germline V gene are SGHVS and FQNEAQ. This CDR3 region has 16 residues. V was pared by 5 bases and J by 0 bases, with 7 bases of the junction left unmatched. DNA of the CDR3: TGTGCCAGCAGCCCCAGGGGGACTAATAGCAATCAGCCCCAGCATTTT. It translates to CASSPRGTNSNQPQHF.

This clonotype appeared a few times. This chain links TRBV4-2 with TRBJ1-5; D is ambiguous. CDR1 and CDR2 (germline): LGHNA, YNFKEQ. This CDR3 region has 15 residues. V was trimmed by 0 bases and J by 6 bases, leaving 12 bases between them. This chain's CDR3 is CASSQDAQEIQPQHF. In nucleotides, the CDR3 is TGTGCCAGCAGCCAAGATGCCCAAGAGATTCAGCCCCAGCATTTT.

This clonotype was found a few times. The chain couples TRBV27 to TRBJ2-5, with D perhaps TRBD2 (6 bases). Per the germline V gene, CDR1 is MNHEY and CDR2 is SMNVEV (reference sequence). CDR3 length: 15 residues. V was cut by 6 bases and J by 4 bases, with 18 bases left in between. This chain's CDR3 is CASRGRPRGRETQYF. As DNA, the CDR3 is TGTGCCAGCAGGGGGAGGCCAAGAGGGAGAGAGACCCAGTACTTC.

The chain employs TRBV7-2 and TRBJ2-5, with D unclear. V was trimmed by 5 bases and J by 3 bases, leaving 16 bases between them. The CDR3 extends over 15 amino acids. CDR1 and CDR2 from the germline V gene are SGHTA and FQGNSA. CDR3 region: CASSPRPDSKETQYF. CDR3 coding DNA: TGTGCCAGCAGCCCCAGACCCGACTCGAAAGAGACCCAGTACTTC.

This clonotype was counted ten times or more. The chain links TRBV20-1 to TRBJ2-5; D remains ambiguous. V was cut by 0 bases and J by 5 bases, with 10 bases left in between. Germline V gene sequence: CDR1 DFQATT, CDR2 SNEGSKA (reference sequence). This CDR3 has 13 residues. The CDR3 DNA is TGCAGTGCTAGAGATCCCCCTCGGGAGACCCAGTACTTC. It translates to CSARDPPRETQYF.

This clonotype was seen more than once but under ten times. The J gene is TRBJ2-6, the V gene TRBV7-6; 10 bases are a match to TRBD1. The V and J ends lost 5 bases and 4 bases, in that order; junction bases with no gene match: 14. CDR1 is SGHVS and CDR2 is FNYEAQ in the germline V gene. The CDR3 extends over 19 amino acids. CDR3 coding DNA: TGTGCCAGCAGCCGGGGGGGGGGACAGGGGTTTTCCGGGGCCAACGTCCTGACTTTC. This sequence encodes CASSRGGGQGFSGANVLTF.

The chain is built from TRBV12-3 or TRBV12-4 and TRBJ1-1, with D possibly being TRBD1 (5 bases). The CDR3 is 13 residues long. Trimming shortened V by 5 bases and J by 4 bases, and 11 bases separated the two germline ends. The CDR3 here is CASSPGTATEAFF. Written as DNA, the CDR3 is TGTGCCAGCAGTCCTGGGACGGCCACTGAAGCTTTCTTT.